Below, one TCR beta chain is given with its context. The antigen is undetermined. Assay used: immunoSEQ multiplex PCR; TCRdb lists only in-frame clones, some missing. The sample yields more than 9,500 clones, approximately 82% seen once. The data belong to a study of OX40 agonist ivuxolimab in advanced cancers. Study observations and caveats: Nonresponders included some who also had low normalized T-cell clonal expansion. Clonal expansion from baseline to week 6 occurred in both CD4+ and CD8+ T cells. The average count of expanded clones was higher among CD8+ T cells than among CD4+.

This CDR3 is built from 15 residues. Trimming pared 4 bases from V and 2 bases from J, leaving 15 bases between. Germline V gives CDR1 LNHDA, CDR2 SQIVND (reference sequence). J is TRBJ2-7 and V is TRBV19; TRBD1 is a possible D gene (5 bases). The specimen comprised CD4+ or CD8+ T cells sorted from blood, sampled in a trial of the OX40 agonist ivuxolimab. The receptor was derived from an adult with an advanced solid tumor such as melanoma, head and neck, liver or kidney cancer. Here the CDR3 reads CASSTGWRGTYEQYF. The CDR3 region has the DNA TGTGCCAGTAGTACAGGGTGGAGAGGCACCTACGAGCAGTACTTC. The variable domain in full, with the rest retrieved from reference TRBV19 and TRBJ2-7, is DGGITQSPKYLFRKEGQNVTLSCEQNLNHDAMYWYRQDPGQGLRLIYYSQIVNDFQKGDIAEGYSVSREKKESFPLTVTSAQKNPTAFYLCASSTGWRGTYEQYFGPGTRLTVT.